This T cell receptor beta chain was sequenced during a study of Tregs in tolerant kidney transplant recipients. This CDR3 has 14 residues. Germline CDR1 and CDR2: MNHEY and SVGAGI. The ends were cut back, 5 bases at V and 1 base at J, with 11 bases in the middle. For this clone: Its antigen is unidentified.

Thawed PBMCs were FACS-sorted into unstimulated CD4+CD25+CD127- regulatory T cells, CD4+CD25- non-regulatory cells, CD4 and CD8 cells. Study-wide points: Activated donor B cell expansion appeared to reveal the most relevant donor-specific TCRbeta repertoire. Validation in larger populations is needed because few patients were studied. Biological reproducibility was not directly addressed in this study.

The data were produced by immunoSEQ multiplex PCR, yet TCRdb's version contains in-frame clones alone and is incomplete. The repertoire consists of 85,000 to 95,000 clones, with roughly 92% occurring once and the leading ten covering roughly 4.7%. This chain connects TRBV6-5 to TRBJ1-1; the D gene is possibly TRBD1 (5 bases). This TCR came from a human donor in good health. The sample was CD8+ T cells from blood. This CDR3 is CASSPGTANTEAFF. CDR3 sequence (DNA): TGTGCCAGCAGTCCCGGGACGGCGAACACTGAAGCTTTCTTT.